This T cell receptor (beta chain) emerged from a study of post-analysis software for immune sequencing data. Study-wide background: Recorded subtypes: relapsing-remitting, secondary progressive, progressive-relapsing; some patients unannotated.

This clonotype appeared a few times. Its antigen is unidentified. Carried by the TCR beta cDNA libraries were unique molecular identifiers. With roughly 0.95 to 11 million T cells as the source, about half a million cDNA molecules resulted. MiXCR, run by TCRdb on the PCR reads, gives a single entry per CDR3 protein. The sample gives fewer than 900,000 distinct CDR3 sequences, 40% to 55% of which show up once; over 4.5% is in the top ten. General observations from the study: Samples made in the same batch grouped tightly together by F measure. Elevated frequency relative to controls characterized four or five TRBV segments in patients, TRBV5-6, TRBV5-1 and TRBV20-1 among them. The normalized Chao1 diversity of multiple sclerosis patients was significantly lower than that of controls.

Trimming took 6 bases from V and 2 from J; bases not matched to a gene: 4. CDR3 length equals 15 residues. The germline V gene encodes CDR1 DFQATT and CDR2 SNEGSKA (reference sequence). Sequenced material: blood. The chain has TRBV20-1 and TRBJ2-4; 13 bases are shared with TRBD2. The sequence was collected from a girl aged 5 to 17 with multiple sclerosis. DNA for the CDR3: TGCAGTGCAAGACTAGCGGGAGGCACCAAAAACATTCAGTACTTC. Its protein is CSARLAGGTKNIQYF.